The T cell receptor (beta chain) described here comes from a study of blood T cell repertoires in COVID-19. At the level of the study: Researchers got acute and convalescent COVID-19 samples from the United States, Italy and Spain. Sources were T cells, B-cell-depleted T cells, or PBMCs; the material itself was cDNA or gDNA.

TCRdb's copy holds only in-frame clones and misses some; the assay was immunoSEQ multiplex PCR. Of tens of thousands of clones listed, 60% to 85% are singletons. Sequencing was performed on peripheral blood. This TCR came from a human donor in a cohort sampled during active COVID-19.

Here the CDR3 reads CASSLVRGEYNEQFF. As DNA, the CDR3 is TGTGCCAGTAGTCTCGTCCGGGGGGAATACAATGAGCAGTTCTTC. The gene calls are TRBV19 and TRBJ2-1, with 7 bases aligning to TRBD2. CDR3 length: 15 amino acids. Germline CDR1 reads LNHDA; CDR2 reads SQIVND (reference sequence). Germline trimming cut 5 bases from V and 4 bases from J; bases unmatched to any gene: 8.